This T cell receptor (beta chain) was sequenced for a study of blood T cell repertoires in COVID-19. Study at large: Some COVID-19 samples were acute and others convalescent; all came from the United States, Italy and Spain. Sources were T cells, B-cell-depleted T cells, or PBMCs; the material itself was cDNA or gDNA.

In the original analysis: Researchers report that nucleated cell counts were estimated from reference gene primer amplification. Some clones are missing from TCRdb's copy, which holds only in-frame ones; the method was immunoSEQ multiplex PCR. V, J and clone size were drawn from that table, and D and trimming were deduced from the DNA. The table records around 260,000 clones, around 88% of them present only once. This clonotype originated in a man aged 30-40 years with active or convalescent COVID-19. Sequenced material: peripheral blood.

The CDR3 loop reads CASRFGPDTSYEQYF. Written as DNA, the CDR3 is TGTGCCAGCAGGTTCGGGCCGGACACCTCCTACGAGCAGTACTTC. This sequence joins TRBV6-5 and TRBJ2-7, with D possibly TRBD1 on 5 matching bases. The CDR3 is made up of 15 amino acids. Germline V CDR1 and CDR2: MNHEY, SVGAGI. V was shortened by 6 bases and J by 0 bases, with 15 bases between the two germline ends.